Sequencing of this T cell receptor beta chain was carried out in a study of PD-L1 blockade in urothelial cancer. At the level of the study: Analysis of blood occurred 3 weeks (second dose) and 6 weeks after treatment start.

Method: immunoSEQ multiplex PCR; TCRdb's copy keeps in-frame clones and lacks some. The table has more than 35,000 clones, roughly 78% seen once. The CDR3 is 15 amino acids. The V gene end was trimmed by 7 bases and the J gene end by 1 base; junction bases not matched to a gene: 7. Germline V gives CDR1 LNHDA, CDR2 SQIVND (reference sequence). Patient sample counts ranged from 1 to 8, pretreatment and on-treatment. The chain combines TRBV19 with TRBJ1-1; 9 bases fit TRBD1. The specimen was PBMCs, collected around atezolizumab (anti-PD-L1) treatment. This sequence was found in a man between 65 and 85 years old with urothelial cancer. CDR3 protein: CASNKPGQGNTEAFF. In nucleotides, the CDR3 is TGTGCCAGTAATAAACCGGGACAGGGGAACACTGAAGCTTTCTTT.